This T cell receptor beta chain was captured in a study of blood T cell repertoires in COVID-19. For the study at large: Some COVID-19 samples were acute and others convalescent; all came from the United States, Italy and Spain. Sample material is recorded as cDNA or gDNA derived from T cells, B-cell-depleted T cells, or PBMCs.

The CDR3 contains 14 residues. Trimming removed 4 bases at V and 3 bases at J, with 12 bases between. Germline CDR1 MGHRA, CDR2 YSYEKL. Original processing methods: Reference gene primer amplification in the assay estimated nucleated cell counts. This table comes from immunoSEQ multiplex PCR, and its TCRdb copy is limited to in-frame clones, with some not included. V and J calls and clone size come straight from that table; D and trimming were deduced from the DNA. The table includes tens of thousands of clones, approximately 84% detected once. This sequence joins TRBV4-1 and TRBJ2-5; perhaps TRBD1 as D (6 bases). Sequencing input: peripheral blood. The TCR sequence derives from a human donor in a cohort sampled during active COVID-19. The CDR3 coding sequence is TGCGCCAGCAGCCGAGTAAACAGGGAAGAGACCCAGTACTTC. Protein: CASSRVNREETQYF.